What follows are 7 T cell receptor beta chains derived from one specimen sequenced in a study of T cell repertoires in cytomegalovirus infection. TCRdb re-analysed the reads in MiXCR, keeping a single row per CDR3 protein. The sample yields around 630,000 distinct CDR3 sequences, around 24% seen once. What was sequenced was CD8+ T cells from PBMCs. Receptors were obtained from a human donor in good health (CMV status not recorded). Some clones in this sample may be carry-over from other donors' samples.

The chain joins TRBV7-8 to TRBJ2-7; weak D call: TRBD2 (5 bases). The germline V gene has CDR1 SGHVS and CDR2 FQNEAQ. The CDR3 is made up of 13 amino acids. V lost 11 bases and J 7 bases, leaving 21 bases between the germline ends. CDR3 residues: CACVLASLGEQYF. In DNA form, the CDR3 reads TGTGCCTGCGTCCTAGCCAGCTTAGGTGAGCAGTACTTC.

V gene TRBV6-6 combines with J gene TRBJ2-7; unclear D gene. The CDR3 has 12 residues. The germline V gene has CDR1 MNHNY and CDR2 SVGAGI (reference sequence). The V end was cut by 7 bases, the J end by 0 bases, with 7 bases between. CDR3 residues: CASMAASYEQYF. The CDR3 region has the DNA TGTGCCAGCATGGCAGCCTCCTACGAGCAGTACTTC.

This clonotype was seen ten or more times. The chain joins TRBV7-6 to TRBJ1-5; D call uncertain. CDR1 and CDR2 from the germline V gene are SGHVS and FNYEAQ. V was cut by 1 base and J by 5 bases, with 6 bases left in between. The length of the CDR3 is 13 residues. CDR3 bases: TGTGCCAGCAGCTTAGAGGAGGATCAGCCCCAGCATTTT. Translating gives CASSLEEDQPQHF.

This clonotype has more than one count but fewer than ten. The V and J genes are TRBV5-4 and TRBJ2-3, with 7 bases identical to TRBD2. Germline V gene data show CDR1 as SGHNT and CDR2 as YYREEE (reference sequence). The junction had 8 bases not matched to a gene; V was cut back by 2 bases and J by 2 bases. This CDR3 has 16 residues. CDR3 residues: CASSFVGGTFTDTQYF. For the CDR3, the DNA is TGTGCCAGCAGCTTCGTCGGGGGGACCTTCACAGATACGCAGTATTTT.

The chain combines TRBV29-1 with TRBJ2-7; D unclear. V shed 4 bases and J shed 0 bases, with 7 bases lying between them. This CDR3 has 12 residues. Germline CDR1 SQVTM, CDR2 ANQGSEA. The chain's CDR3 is CSVVFGSYEQYF. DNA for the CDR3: TGCAGCGTTGTTTTCGGCTCCTACGAGCAGTACTTC.

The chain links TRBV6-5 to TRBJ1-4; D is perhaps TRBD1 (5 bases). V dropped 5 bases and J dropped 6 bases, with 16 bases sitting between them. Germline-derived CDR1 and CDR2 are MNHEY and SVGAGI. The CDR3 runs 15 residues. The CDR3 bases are TGTGCCAGCAGTCCGACATCGGGGGGGTATGAAAAACTGTTTTTT. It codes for CASSPTSGGYEKLFF.

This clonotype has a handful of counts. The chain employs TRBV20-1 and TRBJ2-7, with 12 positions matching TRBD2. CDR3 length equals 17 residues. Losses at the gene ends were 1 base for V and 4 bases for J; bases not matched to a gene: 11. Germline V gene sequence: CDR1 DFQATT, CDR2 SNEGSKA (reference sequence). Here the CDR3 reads CSARALTSGGTGYEQYF. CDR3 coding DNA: TGCAGTGCTAGAGCGTTAACTAGCGGGGGGACCGGGTACGAGCAGTACTTC.